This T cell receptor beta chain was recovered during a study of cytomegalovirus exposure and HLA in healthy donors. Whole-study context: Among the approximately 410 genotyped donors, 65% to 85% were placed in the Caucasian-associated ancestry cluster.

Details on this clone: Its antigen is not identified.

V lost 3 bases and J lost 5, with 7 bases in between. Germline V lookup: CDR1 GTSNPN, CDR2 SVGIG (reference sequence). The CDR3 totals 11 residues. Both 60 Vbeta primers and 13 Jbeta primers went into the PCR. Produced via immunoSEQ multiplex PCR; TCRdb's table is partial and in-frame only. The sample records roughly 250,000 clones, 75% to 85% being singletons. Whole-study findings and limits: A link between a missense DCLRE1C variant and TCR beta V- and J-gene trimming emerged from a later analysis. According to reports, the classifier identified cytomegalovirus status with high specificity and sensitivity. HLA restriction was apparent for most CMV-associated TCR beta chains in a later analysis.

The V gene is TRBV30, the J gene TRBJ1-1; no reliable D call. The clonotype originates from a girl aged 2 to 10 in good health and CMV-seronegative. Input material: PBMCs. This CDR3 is CAWSPTTEAFF. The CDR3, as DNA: TGTGCCTGGAGCCCAACTACTGAAGCTTTCTTT.